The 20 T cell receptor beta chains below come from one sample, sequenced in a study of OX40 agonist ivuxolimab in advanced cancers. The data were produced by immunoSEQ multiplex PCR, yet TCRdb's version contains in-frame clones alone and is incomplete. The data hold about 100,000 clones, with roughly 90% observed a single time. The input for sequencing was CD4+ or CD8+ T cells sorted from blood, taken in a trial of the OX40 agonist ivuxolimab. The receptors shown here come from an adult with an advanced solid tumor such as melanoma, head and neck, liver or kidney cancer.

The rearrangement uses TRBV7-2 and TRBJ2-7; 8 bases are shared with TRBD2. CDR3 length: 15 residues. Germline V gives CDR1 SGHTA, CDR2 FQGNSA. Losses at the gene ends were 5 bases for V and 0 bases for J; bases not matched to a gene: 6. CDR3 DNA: TGTGCCAGCAGCCTTCATAGCGGGATCTCCTACGAGCAGTACTTC. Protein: CASSLHSGISYEQYF.

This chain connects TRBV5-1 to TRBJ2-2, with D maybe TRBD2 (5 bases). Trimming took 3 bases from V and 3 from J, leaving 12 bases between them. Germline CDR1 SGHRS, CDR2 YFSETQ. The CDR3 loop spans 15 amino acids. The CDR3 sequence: CASSYTRSDTGELFF. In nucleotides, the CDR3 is TGCGCCAGCAGCTACACTAGGAGTGACACCGGGGAGCTGTTTTTT.

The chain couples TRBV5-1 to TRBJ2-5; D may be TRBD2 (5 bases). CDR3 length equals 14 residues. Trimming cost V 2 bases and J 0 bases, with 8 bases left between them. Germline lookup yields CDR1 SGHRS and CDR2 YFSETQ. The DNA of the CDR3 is TGCGCCAGCAGCTTTTTCGGGAACCAAGAGACCCAGTACTTC. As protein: CASSFFGNQETQYF.

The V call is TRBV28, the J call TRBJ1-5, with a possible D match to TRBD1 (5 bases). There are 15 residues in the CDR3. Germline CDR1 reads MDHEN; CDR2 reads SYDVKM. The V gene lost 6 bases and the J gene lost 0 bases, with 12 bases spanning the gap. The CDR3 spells CASRTAPTSNQPQHF. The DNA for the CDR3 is TGTGCCAGCAGGACAGCCCCGACTAGCAATCAGCCCCAGCATTTT.

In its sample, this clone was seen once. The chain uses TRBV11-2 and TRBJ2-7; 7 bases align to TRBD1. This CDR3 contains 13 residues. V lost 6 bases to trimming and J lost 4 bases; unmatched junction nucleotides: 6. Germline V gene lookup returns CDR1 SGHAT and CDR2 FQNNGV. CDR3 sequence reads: CASRRQGGYEQYF. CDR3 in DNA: TGTGCCAGCAGAAGACAGGGTGGTTACGAGCAGTACTTC.

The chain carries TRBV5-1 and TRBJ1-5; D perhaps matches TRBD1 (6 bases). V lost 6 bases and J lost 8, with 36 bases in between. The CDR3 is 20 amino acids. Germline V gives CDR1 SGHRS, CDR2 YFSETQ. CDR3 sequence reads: CASTGEVWAIGQKRDKPQHF. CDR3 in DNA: TGCGCCAGCACTGGGGAGGTCTGGGCAATAGGACAGAAAAGAGACAAGCCCCAGCATTTT.

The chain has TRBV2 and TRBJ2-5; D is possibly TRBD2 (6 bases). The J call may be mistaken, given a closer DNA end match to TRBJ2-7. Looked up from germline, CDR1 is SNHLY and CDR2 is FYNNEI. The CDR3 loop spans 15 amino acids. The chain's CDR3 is CASTEGSGSSYEQYF. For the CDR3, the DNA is TGTGCCAGCACTGAGGGTAGCGGTAGCTCCTACGAGCAGTACTTC.

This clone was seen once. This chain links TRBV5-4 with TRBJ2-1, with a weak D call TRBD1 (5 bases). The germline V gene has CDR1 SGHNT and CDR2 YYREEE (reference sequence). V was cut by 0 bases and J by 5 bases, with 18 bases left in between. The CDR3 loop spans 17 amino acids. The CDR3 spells CASSLDALGRRNNEQFF. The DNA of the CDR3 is TGTGCCAGCAGCTTGGACGCCTTGGGGCGGCGGAACAATGAGCAGTTCTTC.

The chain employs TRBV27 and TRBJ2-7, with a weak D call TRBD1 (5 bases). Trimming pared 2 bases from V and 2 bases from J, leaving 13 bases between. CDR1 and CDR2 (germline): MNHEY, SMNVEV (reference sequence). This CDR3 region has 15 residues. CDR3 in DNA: TGTGCCAGCAGTTTAAAGGGGCAACCAGCCTACGAGCAGTACTTC. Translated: CASSLKGQPAYEQYF.

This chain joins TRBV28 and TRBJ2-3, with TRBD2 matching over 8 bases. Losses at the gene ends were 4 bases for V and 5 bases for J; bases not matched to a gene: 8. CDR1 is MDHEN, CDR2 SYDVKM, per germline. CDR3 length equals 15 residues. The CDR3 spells CASSSRTSRLDTQYF. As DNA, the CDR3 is TGTGCCAGCAGTTCGAGGACTAGCCGGCTAGATACGCAGTATTTT.

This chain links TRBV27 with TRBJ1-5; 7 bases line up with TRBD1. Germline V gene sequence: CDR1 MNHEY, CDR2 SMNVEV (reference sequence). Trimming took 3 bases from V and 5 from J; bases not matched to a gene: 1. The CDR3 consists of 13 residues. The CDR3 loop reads CASSFQGDQPQHF. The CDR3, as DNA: TGTGCCAGCAGTTTTCAGGGGGATCAGCCCCAGCATTTT.

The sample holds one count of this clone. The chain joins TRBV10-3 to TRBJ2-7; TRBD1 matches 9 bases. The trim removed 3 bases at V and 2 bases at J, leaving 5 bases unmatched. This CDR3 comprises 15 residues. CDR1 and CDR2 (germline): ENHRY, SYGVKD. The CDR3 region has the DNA TGTGCCATCAGTGAACCGGACAGGGGAGCCTACGAGCAGTACTTC. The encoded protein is CAISEPDRGAYEQYF.

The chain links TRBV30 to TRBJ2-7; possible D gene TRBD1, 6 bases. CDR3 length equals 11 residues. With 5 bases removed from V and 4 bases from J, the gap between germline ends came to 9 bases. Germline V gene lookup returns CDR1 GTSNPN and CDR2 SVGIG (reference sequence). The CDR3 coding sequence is TGTGCCTGGGGAACAGGGTACGAGCAGTACTTC. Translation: CAWGTGYEQYF.

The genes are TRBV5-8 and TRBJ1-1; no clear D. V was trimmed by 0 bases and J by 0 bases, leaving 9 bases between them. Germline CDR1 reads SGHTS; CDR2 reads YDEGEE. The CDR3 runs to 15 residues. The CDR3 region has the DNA TGTGCCAGCAGCTTGGCCAAACTAATGAACACTGAAGCTTTCTTT. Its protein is CASSLAKLMNTEAFF.

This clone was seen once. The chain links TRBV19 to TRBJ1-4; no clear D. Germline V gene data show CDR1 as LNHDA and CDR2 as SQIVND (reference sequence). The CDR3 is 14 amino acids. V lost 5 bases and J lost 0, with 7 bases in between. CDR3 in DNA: TGTGCCAGTAGTTTGAGGACAACTAATGAAAAACTGTTTTTT. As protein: CASSLRTTNEKLFF.

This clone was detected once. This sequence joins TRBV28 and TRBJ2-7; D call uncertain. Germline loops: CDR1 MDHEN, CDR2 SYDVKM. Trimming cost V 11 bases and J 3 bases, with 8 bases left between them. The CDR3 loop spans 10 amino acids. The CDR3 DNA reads TGTGCCTCCAGTGACTACGAGCAGTACTTC. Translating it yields CASSDYEQYF.

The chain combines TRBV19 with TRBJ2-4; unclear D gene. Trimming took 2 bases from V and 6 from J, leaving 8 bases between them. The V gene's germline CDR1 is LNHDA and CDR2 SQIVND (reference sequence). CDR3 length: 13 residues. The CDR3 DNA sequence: TGTGCCAGTAGTATATCAATTTCAAACATTCAGTACTTC. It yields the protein CASSISISNIQYF.

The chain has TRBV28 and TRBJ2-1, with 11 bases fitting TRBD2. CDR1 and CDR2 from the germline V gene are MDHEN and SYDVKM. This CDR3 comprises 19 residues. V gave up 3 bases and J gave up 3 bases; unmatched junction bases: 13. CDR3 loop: CASSLGDLGLAGDYNEQFF. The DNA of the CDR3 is TGTGCCAGCAGTTTGGGTGACCTCGGACTAGCGGGCGACTACAATGAGCAGTTCTTC.

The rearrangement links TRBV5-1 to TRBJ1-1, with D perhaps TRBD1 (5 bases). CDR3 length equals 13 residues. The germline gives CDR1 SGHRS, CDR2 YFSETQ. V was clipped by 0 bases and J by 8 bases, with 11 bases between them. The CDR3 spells CASSLGQWGEAFF. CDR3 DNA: TGCGCCAGCAGCTTGGGGCAGTGGGGGGAAGCTTTCTTT.

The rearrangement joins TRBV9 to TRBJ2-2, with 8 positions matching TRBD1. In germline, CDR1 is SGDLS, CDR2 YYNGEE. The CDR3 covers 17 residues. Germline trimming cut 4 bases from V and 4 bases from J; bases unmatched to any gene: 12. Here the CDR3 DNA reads TGTGCCAGCAGCCCGCAAAAGGACAGGGTCGGCACCGGGGAGCTGTTTTTT. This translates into CASSPQKDRVGTGELFF.